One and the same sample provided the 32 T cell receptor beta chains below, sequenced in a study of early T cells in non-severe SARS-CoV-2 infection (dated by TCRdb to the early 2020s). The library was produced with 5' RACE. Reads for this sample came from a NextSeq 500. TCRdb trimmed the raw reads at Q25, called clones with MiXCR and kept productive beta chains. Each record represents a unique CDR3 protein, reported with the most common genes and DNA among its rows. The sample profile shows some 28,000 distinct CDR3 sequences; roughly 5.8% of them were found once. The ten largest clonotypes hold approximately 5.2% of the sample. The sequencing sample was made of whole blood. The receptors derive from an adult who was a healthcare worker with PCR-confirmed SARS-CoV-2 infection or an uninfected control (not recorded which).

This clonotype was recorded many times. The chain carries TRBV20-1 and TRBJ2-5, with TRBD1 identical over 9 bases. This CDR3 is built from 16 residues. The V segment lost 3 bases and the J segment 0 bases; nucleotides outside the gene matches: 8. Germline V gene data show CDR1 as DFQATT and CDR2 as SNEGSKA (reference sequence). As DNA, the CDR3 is TGCAGTGCTAGTACCTGGACAGGGGTGAACCAAGAGACCCAGTACTTC. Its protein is CSASTWTGVNQETQYF.

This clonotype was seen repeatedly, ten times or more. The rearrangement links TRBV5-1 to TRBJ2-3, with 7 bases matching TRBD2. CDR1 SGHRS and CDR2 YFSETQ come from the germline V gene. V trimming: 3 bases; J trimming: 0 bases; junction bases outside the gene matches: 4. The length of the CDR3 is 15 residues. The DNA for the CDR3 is TGCGCCAGCAGCTCGGGACTATCGAGCACAGATACGCAGTATTTT. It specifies CASSSGLSSTDTQYF.

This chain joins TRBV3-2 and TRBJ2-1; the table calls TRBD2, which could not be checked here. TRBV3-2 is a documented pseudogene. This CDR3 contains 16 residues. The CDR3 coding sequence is TGTGCCAGCAGCGCCCGACTAGCGGGGGGCCACAATGAGCAGTTCTTC. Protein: CASSARLAGGHNEQFF.

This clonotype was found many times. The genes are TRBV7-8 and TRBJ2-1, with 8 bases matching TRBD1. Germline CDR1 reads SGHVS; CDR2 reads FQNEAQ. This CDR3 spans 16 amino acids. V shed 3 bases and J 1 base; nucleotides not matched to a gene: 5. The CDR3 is CASSFYTGGSYNEQFF. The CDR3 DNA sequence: TGTGCCAGCAGCTTCTATACAGGGGGGTCCTACAATGAGCAGTTCTTC.

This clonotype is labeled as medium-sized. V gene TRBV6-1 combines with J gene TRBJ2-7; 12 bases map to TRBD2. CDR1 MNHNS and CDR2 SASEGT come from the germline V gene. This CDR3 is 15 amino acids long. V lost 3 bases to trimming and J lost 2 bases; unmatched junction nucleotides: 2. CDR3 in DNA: TGTGCCAGCAGTGAGCTAGCGGGAGGGCCCTACGAGCAGTACTTC. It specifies CASSELAGGPYEQYF.

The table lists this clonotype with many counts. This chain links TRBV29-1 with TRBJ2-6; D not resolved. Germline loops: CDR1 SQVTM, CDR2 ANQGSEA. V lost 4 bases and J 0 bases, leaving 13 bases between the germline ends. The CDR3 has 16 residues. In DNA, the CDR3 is TGCAGCGTTGCCCTCGGGTCGAGCTCTGGGGCCAACGTCCTGACTTTC. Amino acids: CSVALGSSSGANVLTF.

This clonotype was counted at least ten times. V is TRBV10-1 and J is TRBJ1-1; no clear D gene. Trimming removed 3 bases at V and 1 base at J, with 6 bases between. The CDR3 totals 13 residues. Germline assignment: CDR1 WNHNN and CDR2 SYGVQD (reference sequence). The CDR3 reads CASSDPSNTEAFF. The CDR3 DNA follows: TGCGCCAGCAGTGACCCGTCGAACACTGAAGCTTTCTTT.

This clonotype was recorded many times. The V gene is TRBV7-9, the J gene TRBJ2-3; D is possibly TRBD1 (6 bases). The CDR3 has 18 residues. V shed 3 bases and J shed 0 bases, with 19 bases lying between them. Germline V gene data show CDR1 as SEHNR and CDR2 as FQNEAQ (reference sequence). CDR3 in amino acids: CASSFLGARARSTDTQYF. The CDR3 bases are TGTGCCAGCAGCTTTTTGGGGGCTAGGGCCAGGAGCACAGATACGCAGTATTTT.

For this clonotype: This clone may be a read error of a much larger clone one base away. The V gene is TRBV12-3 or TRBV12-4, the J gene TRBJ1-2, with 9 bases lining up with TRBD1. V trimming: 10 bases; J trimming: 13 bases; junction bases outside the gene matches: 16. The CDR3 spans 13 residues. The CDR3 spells CANRLGQGLSSTF. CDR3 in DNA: TGTGCCAACAGGCTGGGACAGGGCCTGTCGTCCACCTTC.

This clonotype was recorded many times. The CDR3 region has the DNA TGTGCCAGCAGCTCACGAAGAACCAGGACTGGGGCCAACGTCCTGACTTTC. Translation gives CASSSRRTRTGANVLTF. This chain uses TRBV7-9 with TRBJ2-6, with unresolved D. V was clipped by 4 bases and J by 2 bases, with 15 bases between them. The CDR3 consists of 17 residues. CDR1 and CDR2 (germline): SEHNR, FQNEAQ (reference sequence).

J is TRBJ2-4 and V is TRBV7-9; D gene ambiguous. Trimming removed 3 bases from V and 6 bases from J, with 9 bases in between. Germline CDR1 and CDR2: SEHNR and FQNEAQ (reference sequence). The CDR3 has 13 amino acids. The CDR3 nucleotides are TGTGCCAGCAGCTTCCTGATTTTAAACATTCAGTACTTC. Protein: CASSFLILNIQYF. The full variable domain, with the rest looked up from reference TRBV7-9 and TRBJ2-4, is DTGVSQNPRHKITKRGQNVTFRCDPISEHNRLYWYRQTLGQGPEFLTYFQNEAQLEKSRLLSDRFSAERPKGSFSTLEIQRTEQGDSAMYLCASSFLILNIQYFGAGTRLSVL.

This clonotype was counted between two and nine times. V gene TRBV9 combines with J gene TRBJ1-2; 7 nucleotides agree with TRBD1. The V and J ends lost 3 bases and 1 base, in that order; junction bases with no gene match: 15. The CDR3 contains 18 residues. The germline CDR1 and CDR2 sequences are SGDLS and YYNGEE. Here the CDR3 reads CASSAPITGTVFNYGYTF. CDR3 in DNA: TGTGCCAGCAGCGCGCCCATTACCGGGACAGTTTTTAACTATGGCTACACCTTC.

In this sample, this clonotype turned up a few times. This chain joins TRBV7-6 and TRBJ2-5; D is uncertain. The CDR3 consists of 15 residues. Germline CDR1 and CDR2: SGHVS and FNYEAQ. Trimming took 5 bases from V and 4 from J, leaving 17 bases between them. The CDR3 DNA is TGTGCCAGCAGCCCAATCGTCGGTTCCCGAGAGACCCAGTACTTC. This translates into CASSPIVGSRETQYF. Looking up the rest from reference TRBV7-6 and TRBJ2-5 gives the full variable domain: GAGVSQSPRYKVTKRGQDVALRCDPISGHVSLYWYRQALGQGPEFLTYFNYEAQQDKSGLPNDRFSAERPEGSISTLTIQRTEQRDSAMYRCASSPIVGSRETQYFGPGTRLLVL.

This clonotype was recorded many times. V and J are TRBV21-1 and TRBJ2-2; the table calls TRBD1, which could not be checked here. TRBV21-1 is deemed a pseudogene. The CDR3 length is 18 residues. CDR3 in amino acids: CASSKNPGPPEDTGELFF. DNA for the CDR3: TGTGCCAGCAGCAAAAACCCGGGTCCCCCCGAAGACACCGGGGAGCTGTTTTTT.

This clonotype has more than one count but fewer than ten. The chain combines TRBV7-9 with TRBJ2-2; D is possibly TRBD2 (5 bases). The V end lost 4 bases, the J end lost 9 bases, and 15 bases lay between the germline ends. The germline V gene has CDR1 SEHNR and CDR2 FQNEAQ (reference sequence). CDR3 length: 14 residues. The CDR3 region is CASSSGVTVRELFF. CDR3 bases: TGTGCCAGCAGCTCCGGGGTTACTGTCCGGGAGCTGTTTTTT.

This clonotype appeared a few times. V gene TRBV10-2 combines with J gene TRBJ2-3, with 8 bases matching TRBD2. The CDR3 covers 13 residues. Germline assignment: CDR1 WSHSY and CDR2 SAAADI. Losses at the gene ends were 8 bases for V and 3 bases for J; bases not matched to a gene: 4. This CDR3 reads CASRLANTDTQYF. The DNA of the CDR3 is TGCGCCAGCCGACTAGCGAATACAGATACGCAGTATTTT.

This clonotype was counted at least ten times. The CDR3 bases are TGCGCCAGCAGCCAAGATGTCTCCTCAGTTACGCAGTATTTT. It yields the protein CASSQDVSSVTQYF. The chain couples TRBV4-1 to TRBJ2-3; D is undetermined. V shed 0 bases and J shed 8 bases, with 12 bases lying between them. The CDR3 has 14 residues. From germline, CDR1 is MGHRA and CDR2 YSYEKL.

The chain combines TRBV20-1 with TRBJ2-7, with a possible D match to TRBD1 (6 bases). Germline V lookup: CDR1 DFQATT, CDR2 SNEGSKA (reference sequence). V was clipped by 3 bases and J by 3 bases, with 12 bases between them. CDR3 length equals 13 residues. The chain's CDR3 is CSASSEGGYEQYF. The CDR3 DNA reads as TGCAGTGCTAGTAGCGAAGGGGGCTACGAGCAGTACTTC.

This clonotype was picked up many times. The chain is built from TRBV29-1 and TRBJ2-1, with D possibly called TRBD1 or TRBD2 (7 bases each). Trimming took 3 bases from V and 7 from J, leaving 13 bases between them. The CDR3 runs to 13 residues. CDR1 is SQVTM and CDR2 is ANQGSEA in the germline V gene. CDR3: CSVDGQGGNEQFF. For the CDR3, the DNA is TGCAGCGTTGACGGGCAGGGGGGGAATGAGCAGTTCTTC.

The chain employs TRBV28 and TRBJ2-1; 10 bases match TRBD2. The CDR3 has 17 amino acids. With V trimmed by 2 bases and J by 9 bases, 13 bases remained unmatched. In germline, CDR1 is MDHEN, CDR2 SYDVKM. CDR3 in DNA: TGTGCCAGCAGTTTAGACTCCCTAGCGGGGGTTGTCATTGAGCAGTTCTTC. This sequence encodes CASSLDSLAGVVIEQFF.

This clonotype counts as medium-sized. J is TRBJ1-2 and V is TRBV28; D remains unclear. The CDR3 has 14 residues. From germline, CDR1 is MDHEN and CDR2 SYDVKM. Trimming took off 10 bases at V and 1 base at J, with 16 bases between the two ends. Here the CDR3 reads CAIGNKPLNYGYTF. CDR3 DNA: TGTGCCATCGGTAACAAGCCGCTTAACTATGGCTACACCTTC.

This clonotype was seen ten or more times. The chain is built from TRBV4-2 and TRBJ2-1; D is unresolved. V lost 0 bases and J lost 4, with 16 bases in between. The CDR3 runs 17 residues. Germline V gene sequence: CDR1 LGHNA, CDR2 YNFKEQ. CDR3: CASSQDIRTYEYNEQFF. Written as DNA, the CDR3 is TGTGCCAGCAGCCAAGATATTCGGACGTATGAGTACAATGAGCAGTTCTTC.

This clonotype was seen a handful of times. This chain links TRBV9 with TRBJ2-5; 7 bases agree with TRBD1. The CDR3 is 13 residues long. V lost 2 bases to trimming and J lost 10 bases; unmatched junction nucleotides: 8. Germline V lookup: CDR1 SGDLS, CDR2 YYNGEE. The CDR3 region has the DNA TGTGCCAGCAGCGTCGGGACAGTAGGGGACCAGTACTTC. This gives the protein CASSVGTVGDQYF.

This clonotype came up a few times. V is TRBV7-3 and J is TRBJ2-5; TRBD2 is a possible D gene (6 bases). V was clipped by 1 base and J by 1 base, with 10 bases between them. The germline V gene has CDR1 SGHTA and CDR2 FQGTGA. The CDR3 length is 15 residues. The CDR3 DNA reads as TGTGCCAGCAGCTTAATGGGCGGGGCCCAAGAGACCCAGTACTTC. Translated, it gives CASSLMGGAQETQYF. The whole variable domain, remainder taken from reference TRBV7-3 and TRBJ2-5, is GAGVSQTPSNKVTEKGKYVELRCDPISGHTALYWYRQSLGQGPEFLIYFQGTGAADDSGLPNDRFFAVRPEGSVSTLKIQRTERGDSAVYLCASSLMGGAQETQYFGPGTRLLVL.

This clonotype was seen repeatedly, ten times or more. CDR3 DNA: TGTGCCAGCAGCTCGGGACACCAATCGGATACGCAGTATTTT. Residues: CASSSGHQSDTQYF. V gene TRBV7-3 combines with J gene TRBJ2-3, with a weak D call TRBD1 (6 bases). This CDR3 contains 14 residues. Germline lookup yields CDR1 SGHTA and CDR2 FQGTGA. Between the trimmed V and J ends, which lost 4 bases and 6 bases, there was a span of 14 bases.

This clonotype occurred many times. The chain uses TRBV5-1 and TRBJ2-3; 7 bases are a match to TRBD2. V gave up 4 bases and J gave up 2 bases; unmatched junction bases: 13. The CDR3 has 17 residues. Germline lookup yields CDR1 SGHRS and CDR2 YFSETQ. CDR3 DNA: TGCGCCAGCAGCATGGGGCCGTCTAGCGGCGACACAGATACGCAGTATTTT. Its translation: CASSMGPSSGDTDTQYF.

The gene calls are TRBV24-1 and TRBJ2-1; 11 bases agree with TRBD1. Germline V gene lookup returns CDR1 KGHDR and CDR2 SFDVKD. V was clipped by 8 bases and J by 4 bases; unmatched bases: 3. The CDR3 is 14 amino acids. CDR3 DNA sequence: TGTGCCACCAAGGGACAGGGGGGTTACAATGAGCAGTTCTTC. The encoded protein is CATKGQGGYNEQFF.

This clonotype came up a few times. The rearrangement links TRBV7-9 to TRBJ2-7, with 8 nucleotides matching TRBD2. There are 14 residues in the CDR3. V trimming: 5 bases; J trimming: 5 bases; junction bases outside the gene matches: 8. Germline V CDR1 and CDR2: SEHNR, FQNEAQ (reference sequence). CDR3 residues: CASSPGGVADEQYF. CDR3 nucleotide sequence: TGTGCCAGCAGCCCCGGGGGGGTCGCGGACGAGCAGTACTTC.

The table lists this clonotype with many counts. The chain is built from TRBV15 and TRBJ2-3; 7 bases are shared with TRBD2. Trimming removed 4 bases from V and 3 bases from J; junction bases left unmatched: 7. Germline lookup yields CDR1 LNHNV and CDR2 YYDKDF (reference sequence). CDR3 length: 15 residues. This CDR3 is CATSTGRGTTDTQYF. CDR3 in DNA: TGTGCCACCAGCACCGGGCGGGGGACGACAGATACGCAGTATTTT. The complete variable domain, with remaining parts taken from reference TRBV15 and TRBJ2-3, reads DAMVIQNPRYQVTQFGKPVTLSCSQTLNHNVMYWYQQKSSQAPKLLFHYYDKDFNNEADTPDNFQSRRPNTSFCFLDIRSPGLGDTAMYLCATSTGRGTTDTQYFGPGTRLTVL.

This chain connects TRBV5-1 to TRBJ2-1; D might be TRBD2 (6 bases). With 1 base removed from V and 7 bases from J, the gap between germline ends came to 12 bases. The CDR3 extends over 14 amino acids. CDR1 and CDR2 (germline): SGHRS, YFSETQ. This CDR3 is CASSLLSGDNEQFF. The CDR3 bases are TGCGCCAGCAGCTTGTTATCGGGAGATAATGAGCAGTTCTTC.

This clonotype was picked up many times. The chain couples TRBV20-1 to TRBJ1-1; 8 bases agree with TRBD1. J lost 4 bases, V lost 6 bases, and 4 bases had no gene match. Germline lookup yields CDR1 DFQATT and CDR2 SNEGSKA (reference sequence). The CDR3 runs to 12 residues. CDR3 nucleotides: TGCAGTGCAGTCACAGGGGGCACTGAAGCTTTCTTT. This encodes CSAVTGGTEAFF.

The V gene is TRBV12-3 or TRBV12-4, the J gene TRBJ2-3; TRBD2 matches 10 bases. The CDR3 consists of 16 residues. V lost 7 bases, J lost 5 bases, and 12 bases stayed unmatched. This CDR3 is CASTTALAGARDTQYF. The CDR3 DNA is TGTGCCAGCACCACCGCCCTAGCGGGAGCCAGAGATACGCAGTATTTT.